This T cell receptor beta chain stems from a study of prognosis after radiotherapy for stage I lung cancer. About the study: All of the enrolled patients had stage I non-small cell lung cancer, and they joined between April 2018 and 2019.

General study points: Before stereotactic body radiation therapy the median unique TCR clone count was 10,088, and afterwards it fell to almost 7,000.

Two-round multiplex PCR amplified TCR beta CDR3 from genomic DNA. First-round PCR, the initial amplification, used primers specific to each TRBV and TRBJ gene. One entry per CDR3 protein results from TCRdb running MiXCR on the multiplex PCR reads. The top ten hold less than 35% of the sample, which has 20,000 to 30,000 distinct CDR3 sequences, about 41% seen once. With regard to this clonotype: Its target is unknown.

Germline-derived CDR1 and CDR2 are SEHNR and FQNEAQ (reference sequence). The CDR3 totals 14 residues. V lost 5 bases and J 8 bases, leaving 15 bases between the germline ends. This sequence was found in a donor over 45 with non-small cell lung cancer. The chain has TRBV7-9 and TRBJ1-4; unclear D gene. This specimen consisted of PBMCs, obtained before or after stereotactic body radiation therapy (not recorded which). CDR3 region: CASSAGSAGEKLFF. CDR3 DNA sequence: TGTGCCAGCAGCGCGGGAAGTGCGGGCGAAAAACTGTTTTTT.